These 20 T cell receptor beta chains were all obtained from the same sample, sequenced in a study of T cells in Graves' hyperthyroidism and ophthalmopathy. There were TCR beta CDR3 regions amplified from RNA transcripts. The TCR CDR3 was amplified in a first-round RT-PCR using the HTBI primer set. Using its own MiXCR run on the multiplex PCR reads, TCRdb lists one record per CDR3 protein. Among around 380,000 distinct CDR3 sequences listed, 13% were seen once. The specimen sequenced was blood. The origin of the receptors is a man between 25 and 39 years old with Graves' hyperthyroidism that later progressed to Graves' ophthalmopathy.

This clonotype has a count of ten or more. V and J are TRBV12-3 or TRBV12-4 and TRBJ1-5, with 9 bases identical to TRBD1. Germline trimming cut 10 bases from V and 2 bases from J; bases unmatched to any gene: 3. The CDR3 has 13 residues. The DNA of the CDR3 is TGTGCCACAGGACAGGGGCGCAATCAGCCCCAGCATTTT. Its translation: CATGQGRNQPQHF.

This clonotype occurred a few times. The J gene is TRBJ1-2, the V gene TRBV20-1; D not resolved. From germline, CDR1 is DFQATT and CDR2 SNEGSKA (reference sequence). Trimming took 5 bases from V and 3 from J, leaving 13 bases between them. The CDR3 extends over 13 amino acids. CDR3 region: CSAFPLEHYGYTF. CDR3 bases: TGCAGTGCTTTCCCCTTGGAGCACTATGGCTACACCTTC.

Ten or more counts support this clonotype. The chain uses TRBV20-1 and TRBJ1-2; D not resolved. CDR1 and CDR2 from the germline V gene are DFQATT and SNEGSKA (reference sequence). This CDR3 is 12 amino acids long. V was trimmed by 6 bases and J by 2 bases, leaving 10 bases between them. For the CDR3, the DNA is TGCAGTGCCAGAACAACAAACTATGGCTACACCTTC. Translating it yields CSARTTNYGYTF.

V gene TRBV6-1 combines with J gene TRBJ1-2; D remains unclear. This CDR3 has 13 amino acids. Germline-derived CDR1 and CDR2 are MNHNS and SASEGT. V was cut by 3 bases and J by 8 bases, with 13 bases left in between. The CDR3 is CASSDLSGFGYTF. Written as DNA, the CDR3 is TGTGCCAGCAGTGATTTAAGCGGGTTCGGCTACACCTTC.

Details on this clonotype: A read error may explain this, as a much larger clone is one base away. The chain uses TRBV6-2 or TRBV6-3 and TRBJ1-2, with 8 positions matching TRBD1. The CDR3 is 14 amino acids. CDR1 and CDR2 (germline): MNHEY, SVGEGT. CDR3 residues: CTSSKQGGPYGYTF. CDR3 DNA sequence: TGTACCAGCAGTAAACAGGGGGGACCCTATGGCTACACCTTC.

The chain carries TRBV7-2 and TRBJ2-7; 8 bases fit TRBD1. Germline V gene data show CDR1 as SGHTA and CDR2 as FQGNSA. The junction had 11 bases not matched to a gene; V was cut back by 5 bases and J by 5 bases. This CDR3 has 15 amino acids. This CDR3 is CASSPGRGRINEQYF. The CDR3 DNA reads TGTGCCAGCAGCCCGGGCAGGGGGCGTATCAACGAGCAGTACTTC.

This clonotype was recorded at least ten times. The chain couples TRBV5-1 to TRBJ1-1, with 11 nucleotides matching TRBD1. Looked up from germline, CDR1 is SGHRS and CDR2 is YFSETQ. The CDR3 has 16 amino acids. V shed 2 bases and J 4 bases; nucleotides not matched to a gene: 7. The CDR3 reads CASSFGQGALGTEAFF. CDR3 coding DNA: TGCGCCAGCAGCTTCGGACAGGGGGCGTTGGGCACTGAAGCTTTCTTT. The full variable domain, its missing parts supplied by reference TRBV5-1 and TRBJ1-1, is KAGVTQTPRYLIKTRGQQVTLSCSPISGHRSVSWYQQTPGQGLQFLFEYFSETQRNKGNFPGRFSGRQFSNSRSEMNVSTLELGDSALYLCASSFGQGALGTEAFFGQGTRLTVV.

This clonotype has at least ten counts. The chain links TRBV15 to TRBJ1-4; D gene ambiguous. Germline CDR1 LNHNV, CDR2 YYDKDF (reference sequence). V was clipped by 0 bases and J by 0 bases, with 5 bases between them. The CDR3 spans 15 residues. The CDR3 DNA follows: TGTGCCACCAGCAGAGAGCAGACAACTAATGAAAAACTGTTTTTT. Its translation is CATSREQTTNEKLFF.

This clonotype was counted many times. The chain uses TRBV7-9 and TRBJ1-1; unclear D gene. The CDR3 contains 15 residues. Germline CDR1 SEHNR, CDR2 FQNEAQ (reference sequence). V was pared by 1 base and J by 4 bases, with 13 bases between. Here the CDR3 DNA reads TGTGCCAGCAGCTTAGTAAAGGGAGGTGGCACTGAAGCTTTCTTT. It encodes CASSLVKGGGTEAFF.

This clonotype was counted between two and nine times. The CDR3 loop is CASSESPGGGLNEQFF. As DNA, the CDR3 is TGTGCCAGCAGTGAAAGCCCTGGTGGGGGGCTAAATGAGCAGTTCTTC. The chain combines TRBV6-1 with TRBJ2-1; D possibly uses TRBD1 or TRBD2 (6 bases each). The CDR3 consists of 16 residues. Germline V gene lookup returns CDR1 MNHNS and CDR2 SASEGT. V was trimmed by 2 bases and J by 7 bases, leaving 18 bases between them.

This clonotype was picked up a small number of times. One end of the junction varies from germline; a read error may be responsible. The J gene is TRBJ2-1, the V gene TRBV20-1; D is undetermined. Germline values: CDR1 DFQATT, CDR2 SNEGSKA (reference sequence). This CDR3 is 11 amino acids long. The CDR3 DNA reads as TGCAGTGCCCTAATTTACAATGAGCAGCTCTTC. As protein: CSALIYNEQLF.

This clonotype has at least ten counts. Just one base apart from a much larger clone, this may be a read error. The V and J genes are TRBV27 and TRBJ2-7; no definite D call. Germline loops: CDR1 MNHEY, CDR2 SMNVEV (reference sequence). V lost 6 bases, J lost 6 bases, and 18 bases lay in between. The CDR3 runs to 14 residues. The CDR3 DNA follows: TGTGCCAGCAGCCCTACTTCGCATGGGTGCGAGCAGTACTTC. Residues: CASSPTSHGCEQYF.

This clonotype was recorded many times. The chain has TRBV12-3 or TRBV12-4 and TRBJ2-7; D gene ambiguous. V was clipped by 6 bases and J by 5 bases, with 17 bases between them. CDR3 length: 14 amino acids. The CDR3 bases are TGTGCCAGCAGCAATCCTCCCCTGGGGAACGAGCAGTACTTC. Translation gives CASSNPPLGNEQYF.

This clonotype has at least ten counts. This sequence joins TRBV5-1 and TRBJ1-5, with 7 nucleotides matching TRBD1. CDR3 length: 15 residues. With 0 bases clipped from V and 3 bases from J, the junction kept 3 bases outside the gene matches. The germline CDR1 and CDR2 sequences are SGHRS and YFSETQ. The CDR3 here is CASSLGQGPNQPQHF. The CDR3 nucleotides are TGCGCCAGCAGCTTGGGACAGGGCCCCAATCAGCCCCAGCATTTT.

The rearrangement uses TRBV6-1 and TRBJ2-7; D gene unclear. The CDR3 loop spans 12 amino acids. Germline V gives CDR1 MNHNS, CDR2 SASEGT. V was pared by 2 bases and J by 4 bases, with 6 bases between. CDR3 in DNA: TGTGCCAGCAGTGAAATGGGATACGAGCAGTACTTC. Translation gives CASSEMGYEQYF.

With regard to this clonotype: A much larger clone sits a single nucleotide away, making a read error possible. This chain joins TRBV7-9 and TRBJ2-7; no clear D. This CDR3 region has 11 residues. Germline loops: CDR1 SEHNR, CDR2 FQNEAQ (reference sequence). Trimming pared 1 base from V and 5 bases from J, leaving 3 bases between. This chain's CDR3 is CASSLEDEQYF. DNA for the CDR3: TGTGCCAGCAGCTTAGAGGACGAGCAGTACTTC.

This clonotype was counted at least ten times. The chain is built from TRBV5-1 and TRBJ2-1, with TRBD1 identical over 7 bases. Germline V CDR1 and CDR2: SGHRS, YFSETQ. The CDR3 contains 15 residues. With V trimmed by 0 bases and J by 3 bases, 3 bases remained unmatched. CDR3 protein: CASSLGGQVYNEQFF. CDR3 sequence (DNA): TGCGCCAGCAGCTTGGGTGGACAGGTCTACAATGAGCAGTTCTTC.

In this sample, this clonotype turned up many times. V usage is TRBV10-3 and J usage is TRBJ2-1; no firm D call. The V end lost 4 bases, the J end lost 5 bases, and 15 bases lay between the germline ends. The CDR3 length is 15 residues. Per the germline V gene, CDR1 is ENHRY and CDR2 is SYGVKD. The CDR3 region has the DNA TGTGCCATCAGTGCCTGGATGGGCCTCAACAATGAGCAGTTCTTC. This gives the protein CAISAWMGLNNEQFF.

This chain links TRBV7-9 with TRBJ2-1; D may correspond to TRBD1 or TRBD2 (7 bases each). CDR1 and CDR2 (germline): SEHNR, FQNEAQ (reference sequence). CDR3 length equals 12 residues. Trimming shortened V by 6 bases and J by 15 bases, and 18 bases separated the two germline ends. CDR3 sequence: CASSPTGRVAFF. Written as DNA, the CDR3 is TGTGCCAGCAGTCCGACAGGGAGGGTTGCGTTCTTC.

This clonotype occurred many times. The V gene is TRBV3-1, the J gene TRBJ1-2; no reliable D call. The V end was cut by 1 base, the J end by 0 bases, with 9 bases between. The length of the CDR3 is 15 residues. Germline V CDR1 and CDR2: LGHDT, YNNKEL (reference sequence). This chain's CDR3 is CASSQVHAANYGYTF. The CDR3 DNA reads as TGTGCCAGCAGCCAAGTCCACGCAGCTAACTATGGCTACACCTTC.